The entry below gives a single TCR beta chain sequence along with its context. The study amplified TCR beta CDR3 regions using RNA transcripts. Following a first-round RT-PCR that used HTBI primers, a second-round multiplex PCR was carried out. Using its own MiXCR run on the multiplex PCR reads, TCRdb lists one record per CDR3 protein. The profile shows over a million distinct CDR3 sequences, 35% to 40% of them singletons. This CDR3 is built from 16 residues. The ends were cut back, 2 bases at V and 6 bases at J, with 20 bases in the middle. Germline CDR1 SGDLS, CDR2 YYNGEE. This sample was included in a study of Graves' ophthalmopathy and Graves' hyperthyroidism. Overall study context: Hyperthyroidism was considered stable when no ophthalmopathy appeared within 18 months of follow-up.

The sample comprised peripheral blood or thyroid tissue (not recorded which). This TCR was recovered from an adult man with Graves' hyperthyroidism. The chain joins TRBV9 to TRBJ2-5; D is unresolved. CDR3 protein: CASSVESGFGMQTQYF. In DNA, the CDR3 is TGTGCCAGCAGCGTTGAAAGTGGGTTCGGCATGCAGACCCAGTACTTC.